One sample yielded the 15 T cell receptor beta chains listed below, sequenced in a study of regulatory T cells in long-lasting Graves disease. Relying on iRepertoire HTBI primers and Arm-PCR of CDR3 regions, the team built TCR beta libraries. TCRdb recomputed calls from the multiplex PCR reads with MiXCR, one row per CDR3 protein. This table has 350,000 to 500,000 distinct CDR3 sequences, less than 15% appearing once. The time point is: newly diagnosed GD, antithyroid drugs for less than 3 months. TCR sequences were obtained from RNA taken from PBMCs. These same data were also listed under a study on T cells in Graves' hyperthyroidism and ophthalmopathy.

Sequencing used peripheral blood mononuclear cells (PBMCs), obtained at new diagnosis, from a patient treated with antithyroid drugs. These TCRs come from a woman aged 45-65 years with Graves disease.

The chain joins TRBV19 to TRBJ2-1; TRBD2 aligns across 7 bases. The V gene's germline CDR1 is LNHDA and CDR2 SQIVND (reference sequence). Trimming at V came to 3 bases and at J to 8 bases, leaving 13 bases not matched to a gene. This CDR3 has 16 amino acids. CDR3 in DNA: TGTGCCAGTAGTATCGAGCAAGCGGGATCTTGGGATGAGCAGTTCTTC. Its translation is CASSIEQAGSWDEQFF.

Many counts were recorded for this clonotype. The chain has TRBV20-1 and TRBJ2-5; TRBD2 aligns across 7 bases. The germline V gene encodes CDR1 DFQATT and CDR2 SNEGSKA (reference sequence). The CDR3 contains 14 residues. V lost 5 bases and J lost 1; bases outside the gene matches: 7. For the CDR3, the DNA is TGCAGTGCTGGAGGCGGGGGTCCCCAAGAGACCCAGTACTTC. It is translated as CSAGGGGPQETQYF.

This clonotype has ten or more counts. This chain joins TRBV2 and TRBJ1-1; D not resolved. CDR1 is SNHLY, CDR2 FYNNEI, per germline. This CDR3 region has 14 residues. Trimming pared 0 bases from V and 10 bases from J, leaving 15 bases between. CDR3 in amino acids: CASSEALSVLAAFF. The CDR3 DNA reads as TGTGCCAGCAGTGAAGCGCTGTCGGTGTTGGCAGCTTTCTTT.

This clonotype was found many times. CDR3: CASSFSPAGRGSSNQPQHF. In DNA form, the CDR3 reads TGTGCCAGCAGTTTTTCCCCGGCAGGACGGGGTTCGAGCAATCAGCCCCAGCATTTT. The V gene is TRBV28, the J gene TRBJ1-5; D uncertain. The CDR3 has 19 amino acids. Germline CDR1 reads MDHEN; CDR2 reads SYDVKM. V was clipped by 3 bases and J by 1 base, with 22 bases between them.

This clonotype was seen more than once but under ten times. This chain uses TRBV9 with TRBJ2-5, with TRBD2 matching 9 bases. Germline CDR1 reads SGDLS; CDR2 reads YYNGEE. The CDR3 is made up of 16 amino acids. V lost 0 bases to trimming and J lost 5 bases; unmatched junction nucleotides: 8. The CDR3 sequence is CASSVGISGREETQYF. CDR3 nucleotides: TGTGCCAGCAGCGTAGGAATTAGCGGGAGAGAGGAGACCCAGTACTTC.

This clonotype was picked up many times. V is TRBV19 and J is TRBJ2-2; D is unresolved. V lost 3 bases and J 3 bases, leaving 8 bases between the germline ends. CDR1 is LNHDA, CDR2 SQIVND, per germline (reference sequence). This CDR3 is 14 amino acids long. CDR3: CASSMKVYTGELFF. The CDR3 coding sequence is TGTGCCAGTAGTATGAAGGTTTACACCGGGGAGCTGTTTTTT. Together with reference TRBV19 and TRBJ2-2, the CDR3 gives the full variable domain: DGGITQSPKYLFRKEGQNVTLSCEQNLNHDAMYWYRQDPGQGLRLIYYSQIVNDFQKGDIAEGYSVSREKKESFPLTVTSAQKNPTAFYLCASSMKVYTGELFFGEGSRLTVL.

The chain is built from TRBV18 and TRBJ1-2, with TRBD1 matching over 9 bases. The CDR3 length is 14 residues. In germline, CDR1 is KGHSH, CDR2 LQKENI. Germline trimming cut 5 bases from V and 3 bases from J; bases unmatched to any gene: 4. As DNA, the CDR3 is TGTGCCAGCTCATCCTGGACAGGGGACTATGGCTACACCTTC. As protein: CASSSWTGDYGYTF.

About this clonotype: The conserved phenylalanine or tryptophan is not found at the CDR3 terminus, so this likely reflects a read error. The chain couples TRBV25-1 to TRBJ2-7, with D unresolved. The germline V gene encodes CDR1 MGHDK and CDR2 SYGVNS. Between the trimmed V and J ends, which lost 3 bases and 3 bases, there was a span of 6 bases. This CDR3 comprises 12 residues. CDR3 coding DNA: TGTGCCAGCAGTGAGTCGGGCTACGAGCAGTACCTC. Protein: CASSESGYEQYL.

There are many counts of this clonotype. CDR3 DNA: TGCGCCAGCAGCCTTGTGGAGGGTGGAAAACTGTTTTTT. It encodes CASSLVEGGKLFF. This rearrangement joins TRBV5-1 to TRBJ1-4; no reliable D call. V was cut by 4 bases and J by 10 bases, with 14 bases left in between. The CDR3 runs to 13 residues. In germline, CDR1 is SGHRS, CDR2 YFSETQ. The variable domain in full, with the rest retrieved from reference TRBV5-1 and TRBJ1-4, is KAGVTQTPRYLIKTRGQQVTLSCSPISGHRSVSWYQQTPGQGLQFLFEYFSETQRNKGNFPGRFSGRQFSNSRSEMNVSTLELGDSALYLCASSLVEGGKLFFGSGTQLSVL.

This clonotype has a count of ten or more. V usage is TRBV27 and J usage is TRBJ2-3, with 14 bases identical to TRBD2. Trimming cost V 5 bases and J 5 bases; bases outside gene matches: 12. The CDR3 has 18 residues. The germline V gene encodes CDR1 MNHEY and CDR2 SMNVEV (reference sequence). DNA of the CDR3: TGTGCCAGCAGTCTCTTTCCCGGGACTAGCGGGGGTGTAGATACGCAGTATTTT. It encodes CASSLFPGTSGGVDTQYF.

CDR3 sequence: CASGDSPLHF. The CDR3 region has the DNA TGTGCCAGTGGTGATTCACCCCTCCACTTT. This chain links TRBV19 with TRBJ1-6; D is unclear. Germline CDR1 reads LNHDA; CDR2 reads SQIVND (reference sequence). The CDR3 is 10 residues long. V dropped 8 bases and J dropped 8 bases, with 4 bases sitting between them. Looking up the rest from reference TRBV19 and TRBJ1-6 gives the full variable domain: DGGITQSPKYLFRKEGQNVTLSCEQNLNHDAMYWYRQDPGQGLRLIYYSQIVNDFQKGDIAEGYSVSREKKESFPLTVTSAQKNPTAFYLCASGDSPLHFGNGTRLTVT.

Details on this clonotype: A clone one base away is much larger, so this may be a read error. The missing conserved phenylalanine or tryptophan at the end of this CDR3 makes a read error likely. V gene TRBV5-5 combines with J gene TRBJ1-1; TRBD1 aligns across 7 bases. V lost 2 bases and J lost 5; bases outside the gene matches: 3. This CDR3 has 13 amino acids. Germline CDR1 is SGHKS and CDR2 is YYEKEE (reference sequence). In DNA, the CDR3 is TGTGCCAGCAGCTTCGCAGGGGGGACTGAAGCTTTCGTT. Its translation is CASSFAGGTEAFV.

This clonotype showed up just a few times. In DNA form, the CDR3 reads TGTGCCAGCAGCTTGGCCTCGGGGACAGGGGTCGAGCAGTACTTC. It codes for CASSLASGTGVEQYF. J is TRBJ2-7 and V is TRBV5-4; 10 nucleotides align to TRBD1. After removal of 0 bases from V and 6 bases from J, the junction contained 6 bases not matched to a gene. Germline V CDR1 and CDR2: SGHNT, YYREEE (reference sequence). The length of the CDR3 is 15 residues.

Turning to this clonotype: Possible read error: a much larger clone is one base away. The CDR3, as DNA: TGTGCCAGCTCACCGCCTTGGTCAGGGGGTTGGCAAGAGACCCAGTACTTC. Its protein is CASSPPWSGGWQETQYF. The rearrangement links TRBV18 to TRBJ2-5; 7 bases agree with TRBD1. The CDR3 length is 17 residues. Germline lookup yields CDR1 KGHSH and CDR2 LQKENI. V was pared by 3 bases and J by 2 bases, with 12 bases of the junction left unmatched.

There are many counts of this clonotype. The chain uses TRBV2 and TRBJ2-1; 10 bases fit TRBD2. The ends lost 7 bases at V and 9 bases at J; junction bases unmatched: 12. The CDR3 totals 15 residues. Germline assignment: CDR1 SNHLY and CDR2 FYNNEI. DNA of the CDR3: TGTGCCAGCAAAGGATCAGCGGGAGGGCCTGGTGAGCAGTTCTTC. Its translation: CASKGSAGGPGEQFF.